The 2 T cell receptor beta chains given below trace back to one sample, sequenced in a study of control samples from healthy donors and cancer patients. The protocol was immunoSEQ multiplex PCR, while the TCRdb copy is restricted to in-frame clones and leaves out a portion. In the table there are approximately 86,000 clones, 85% to 95% of which are singletons. The material sequenced was blood. These receptors were obtained from a woman between 25 and 40 years old in good health.

DNA of the CDR3: TGTGCCACCAGTGATTTGTCACGGTCCTATGGCTACACCTTC. Protein: CATSDLSRSYGYTF. This chain links TRBV24-1 with TRBJ1-2; D gene ambiguous. The germline CDR1 and CDR2 sequences are KGHDR and SFDVKD. Trimming shortened V by 0 bases and J by 4 bases, and 8 bases separated the two germline ends. The CDR3 runs 14 residues.

J is TRBJ2-1 and V is TRBV6-5; 7 bases agree with TRBD1. J gave up 2 bases and V 2 bases, and 3 bases lay outside the gene matches. The CDR3 has 15 amino acids. CDR1 and CDR2 (germline): MNHEY, SVGAGI. The CDR3 reads CASSYGTETYNEQFF. The DNA for the CDR3 is TGTGCCAGCAGTTACGGGACAGAGACCTACAATGAGCAGTTCTTC.